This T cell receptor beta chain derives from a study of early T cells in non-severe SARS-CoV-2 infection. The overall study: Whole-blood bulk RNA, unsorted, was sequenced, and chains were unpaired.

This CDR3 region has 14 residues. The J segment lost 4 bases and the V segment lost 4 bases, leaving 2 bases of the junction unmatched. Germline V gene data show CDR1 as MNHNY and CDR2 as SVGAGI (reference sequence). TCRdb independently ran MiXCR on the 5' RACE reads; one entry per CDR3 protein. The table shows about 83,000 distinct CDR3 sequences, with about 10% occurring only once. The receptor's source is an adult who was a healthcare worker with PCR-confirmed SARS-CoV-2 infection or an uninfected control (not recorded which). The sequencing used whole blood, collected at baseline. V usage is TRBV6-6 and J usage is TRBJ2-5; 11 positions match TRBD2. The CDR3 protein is CASSFGLAGETQYF. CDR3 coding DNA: TGTGCCAGCAGTTTCGGACTAGCGGGAGAGACCCAGTACTTC.